This TCR beta chain stems from a study of cytomegalovirus exposure and HLA in healthy donors. Study conclusions and caveats: High sensitivity and specificity were reportedly achieved when the classifier diagnosed cytomegalovirus status.

The V segment lost 3 bases and the J segment 2 bases; nucleotides outside the gene matches: 16. Germline V gene data show CDR1 as ENHRY and CDR2 as SYGVKD. The CDR3 has 18 residues. In the PCR, 60 Vbeta and 13 Jbeta primers were used. In the original processing: Later, an analysis found 75 million to 100 million unique TCR beta chains, and roughly 10 million of these were shared. Measured with immunoSEQ multiplex PCR; TCRdb has only the in-frame clones, and not every one. That table furnishes V, J and clone size, whereas the DNA furnished D and trimming. The data hold over 100,000 clones, with almost 80% observed a single time. Points on this clone: Its antigen is as yet unknown.

The sequencing sample was made of PBMCs. The origin of this receptor is a female donor in good health and CMV-seronegative. This chain joins TRBV10-3 and TRBJ2-7, with 7 bases identical to TRBD1. For the CDR3, the DNA is TGTGCCATCAGTGATTCTAGACGGATCGAGGGGGCTACCTACGAGCAGTACTTC. This sequence encodes CAISDSRRIEGATYEQYF.